These 12 T cell receptor beta chains came from one sample sequenced in a study of cytomegalovirus exposure and HLA in healthy donors. The PCR ran on 60 Vbeta and 13 Jbeta primers. TCRdb's table, derived via immunoSEQ multiplex PCR, lists solely in-frame clones and lacks some. The repertoire includes roughly 140,000 clones, about 75% of them detected once, and 1.5% to 2% sits in the top ten. Sequenced sample: PBMCs. The source is a woman aged 25 to 45 in good health and CMV-seronegative.

CDR3 in DNA: TGCAGCGCCTCGCCCGGGGATCAAAACATTCAGTACTTC. It specifies CSASPGDQNIQYF. V and J are TRBV29-1 and TRBJ2-4; tentatively, D is TRBD2 (5 bases). The CDR3 totals 13 residues. Trimming removed 7 bases at V and 5 bases at J, with 15 bases between. Germline V CDR1 and CDR2: SQVTM, ANQGSEA.

The chain uses TRBV30 and TRBJ1-3; 10 bases agree with TRBD1. The length of the CDR3 is 17 residues. After removal of 2 bases from V and 3 bases from J, the junction contained 10 bases not matched to a gene. Germline-derived CDR1 and CDR2 are GTSNPN and SVGIG (reference sequence). The CDR3 is CAWSRETGGINGNTIYF. CDR3 coding DNA: TGTGCCTGGAGTCGAGAGACAGGGGGCATAAATGGAAACACCATATATTTT.

The rearrangement links TRBV4-1 to TRBJ2-2; TRBD2 matches at 8 bases. CDR3 length: 15 amino acids. Germline loops: CDR1 MGHRA, CDR2 YSYEKL. V lost 9 bases and J lost 0; bases outside the gene matches: 6. Here the CDR3 reads CARSGGGTNTGELFF. The CDR3 DNA reads as TGCGCCAGAAGTGGCGGGGGGACGAACACCGGGGAGCTGTTTTTT.

The V and J genes are TRBV20-1 and TRBJ2-1; D is possibly TRBD1 (5 bases). The germline V gene has CDR1 DFQATT and CDR2 SNEGSKA (reference sequence). This CDR3 is 11 amino acids long. The ends were cut back, 2 bases at V and 9 bases at J, with 8 bases in the middle. CDR3 DNA: TGCAGTGCTAGAAAGGGGCCTGAGCAGTTCTTC. Its translation is CSARKGPEQFF.

This rearrangement joins TRBV4-1 to TRBJ2-7, with a tentative D call TRBD2 (7 bases). Deletions cut 4 bases from V and 7 bases from J, with 17 bases between. Germline lookup yields CDR1 MGHRA and CDR2 YSYEKL. This CDR3 has 14 amino acids. In DNA form, the CDR3 reads TGCGCCAGCAGCCTCGCCGGGGGGCATGGGGAGCAGTACTTC. This translates into CASSLAGGHGEQYF.

This clone was seen a handful of times. The chain couples TRBV7-8 to TRBJ2-1, with D possibly matching TRBD2 (6 bases). CDR3 length: 16 amino acids. V dropped 1 base and J dropped 2 bases, with 12 bases sitting between them. The germline V gene encodes CDR1 SGHVS and CDR2 FQNEAQ. The CDR3 spells CASSLVTSSTYNEQFF. In DNA form, the CDR3 reads TGTGCCAGCAGCTTAGTAACTAGCAGCACCTACAATGAGCAGTTCTTC.

The rearrangement joins TRBV27 to TRBJ1-4, with 7 bases identical to TRBD1. J gave up 7 bases and V 5 bases, and 16 bases lay outside the gene matches. Germline assignment: CDR1 MNHEY and CDR2 SMNVEV (reference sequence). CDR3 size: 17 residues. The CDR3 nucleotides are TGTGCCAGCAGTCCCCCCTATGGACAGGCGGGTATTGAAAAACTGTTTTTT. Encoded protein: CASSPPYGQAGIEKLFF.

The chain joins TRBV5-1 to TRBJ1-1; TRBD1 is a possible D gene (6 bases). This CDR3 spans 15 amino acids. Germline V gene data show CDR1 as SGHRS and CDR2 as YFSETQ. V shed 4 bases and J shed 1 base, with 14 bases lying between them. CDR3 bases: TGCGCCAGCAGCCAGACGGGGGGCGCGAACACTGAAGCTTTCTTT. Translation gives CASSQTGGANTEAFF.

The chain combines TRBV18 with TRBJ2-5, with a tentative D call TRBD1 (7 bases). V was cut by 3 bases and J by 4 bases, with 12 bases left in between. Germline lookup yields CDR1 KGHSH and CDR2 LQKENI. The CDR3 has 14 residues. For the CDR3, the DNA is TGTGCCAGCTCACCCTCAGGGGGGTTAGAGACCCAGTACTTC. Its protein is CASSPSGGLETQYF.

The rearrangement joins TRBV7-7 to TRBJ2-7, with 10 bases lining up with TRBD1. The length of the CDR3 is 19 residues. Trimming removed 1 base from V and 9 bases from J; junction bases left unmatched: 21. Per the germline V gene, CDR1 is SSHAT and CDR2 is FNYEAQ (reference sequence). CDR3 residues: CASSLVSGKVRTGGFVQYF. Written as DNA, the CDR3 is TGTGCCAGCAGCTTAGTATCGGGAAAAGTCCGGACAGGGGGTTTTGTGCAGTACTTC. Drawing the rest from reference TRBV7-7 and TRBJ2-7, the complete variable domain is GAGVSQSPRYKVTKRGQDVTLRCDPISSHATLYWYQQALGQGPEFLTYFNYEAQPDKSGLPSDRFSAERPEGSISTLTIQRTEQRDSAMYRCASSLVSGKVRTGGFVQYFGPGTRLTVT.

The chain has TRBV19 and TRBJ1-6; possible D gene TRBD1, 5 bases. Trimming pared 5 bases from V and 7 bases from J, leaving 15 bases between. The CDR3 contains 15 residues. Germline V CDR1 and CDR2: LNHDA, SQIVND (reference sequence). This chain's CDR3 is CASSSGGAGNSPLHF. In nucleotides, the CDR3 is TGTGCCAGTAGTTCGGGAGGGGCTGGAAATTCACCCCTCCACTTT.

The genes are TRBV29-1 and TRBJ1-2, with 9 positions matching TRBD1. This CDR3 comprises 15 residues. CDR1 is SQVTM and CDR2 is ANQGSEA in the germline V gene. V dropped 6 bases and J dropped 2; count of bases not matched to a gene: 10. The CDR3 loop is CSVARATGGNYGYTF. The CDR3 DNA is TGCAGCGTCGCTCGTGCTACAGGGGGCAACTATGGCTACACCTTC.